The 27 T cell receptor beta chains below all came from one sample that was sequenced in a study of a mutant IDH1 vaccine in newly diagnosed glioma. These TCRs' antigens remain unknown. Produced via immunoSEQ multiplex PCR; TCRdb's table is partial and in-frame only. This sample carries under 35,000 clones, almost 90% of them seen once, and the ten largest clones take less than 25%. The sample's time point: week 11, during vaccination. Every vaccine dose comprised 300 ug of mutant IDH1 20-mer peptide plus topical imiquimod. The sequencing used PBMCs, collected from a glioma patient whose treatment included an IDH1 peptide vaccine. These receptors were obtained from a man aged 18 to 30 with glioma.

The V and J genes are TRBV29-1 and TRBJ2-5, with 13 nucleotides matching TRBD2. Germline V CDR1 and CDR2: SQVTM, ANQGSEA. The CDR3 length is 16 residues. With 1 base clipped from V and 7 bases from J, the junction kept 9 bases outside the gene matches. CDR3 in amino acids: CSVEAGTSGIDGTQYF. CDR3 nucleotides: TGCAGCGTTGAAGCAGGGACTAGCGGGATCGACGGGACCCAGTACTTC. Supplemented by reference TRBV29-1 and TRBJ2-5, the full variable domain reads SAVISQKPSRDICQRGTSLTIQCQVDSQVTMMFWYRQQPGQSLTLIATANQGSEATYESGFVIDKFPISRPNLTFSTLTVSNMSPEDSSIYLCSVEAGTSGIDGTQYFGPGTRLLVL.

The J gene is TRBJ1-2, the V gene TRBV6-5; TRBD1 is a possible D gene (6 bases). From germline, CDR1 is MNHEY and CDR2 SVGAGI. The CDR3 extends over 13 amino acids. With 2 bases removed from V and 6 bases from J, the gap between germline ends came to 10 bases. The CDR3 sequence is CASSYEGDNGYTF. CDR3 bases: TGTGCCAGCAGTTACGAGGGGGATAATGGCTACACCTTC.

Remarks on this clone: One end of the junction does not line up with germline, which may come from a read error. The rearrangement links TRBV5-1 to TRBJ1-1; D remains unclear. The germline V gene encodes CDR1 SGHRS and CDR2 YFSETQ. The CDR3 runs to 13 residues. The CDR3 DNA is TGCGCCAGCACCTTGGGGAGGAACACTGAAGCTTTCTTT. Translation gives CASTLGRNTEAFF.

The CDR3 protein is CASSLEQVGVNEQFF. DNA for the CDR3: TGCGCCAGCAGCTTGGAACAGGTTGGGGTAAATGAGCAGTTCTTC. The gene calls are TRBV5-1 and TRBJ2-1; D may be TRBD1 (5 bases). The CDR3 is 15 residues long. Germline values: CDR1 SGHRS, CDR2 YFSETQ. Trimming took 0 bases from V and 7 from J, leaving 14 bases between them.

CDR3 residues: CSARVQGEAFF. Here the CDR3 DNA reads TGCAGTGCTAGAGTACAGGGTGAAGCTTTCTTT. The gene calls are TRBV20-1 and TRBJ1-1, with D perhaps matching TRBD1 (6 bases). Trimming stripped 1 base from V and 7 bases from J, with 7 bases between. CDR3 length: 11 residues. Per germline, CDR1 DFQATT and CDR2 SNEGSKA (reference sequence).

V gene TRBV19 combines with J gene TRBJ2-1; 12 positions match TRBD2. CDR1 LNHDA and CDR2 SQIVND come from the germline V gene (reference sequence). After removal of 1 base from V and 0 bases from J, the junction contained 4 bases not matched to a gene. CDR3 length: 18 residues. The CDR3 sequence: CASSIGLAGGSSYNEQFF. CDR3 bases: TGTGCCAGTAGTATAGGGCTAGCGGGAGGGAGCTCCTACAATGAGCAGTTCTTC.

The V and J genes are TRBV6-5 and TRBJ2-1; possibly TRBD2 for D (6 bases). With 2 bases removed from V and 8 bases from J, the gap between germline ends came to 13 bases. Per the germline V gene, CDR1 is MNHEY and CDR2 is SVGAGI. CDR3 length: 14 residues. CDR3 protein: CASSYTRGIDEQFF. As DNA, the CDR3 is TGTGCCAGCAGTTACACCCGGGGGATCGATGAGCAGTTCTTC.

This clone was recorded only once. The chain links TRBV6-6 to TRBJ2-7; D unclear. The V gene lost 2 bases and the J gene lost 0 bases, with 11 bases spanning the gap. This CDR3 is built from 15 residues. The germline gives CDR1 MNHNY, CDR2 SVGAGI (reference sequence). The CDR3 DNA sequence: TGTGCCAGCAGTTACGGGTCAAGGAGCTCCTACGAGCAGTACTTC. It is translated as CASSYGSRSSYEQYF.

This clone showed up just a few times. V and J are TRBV5-4 and TRBJ2-1; the D is unclear. The V end lost 5 bases, the J end lost 6 bases, and 9 bases lay between the germline ends. This CDR3 is built from 12 residues. CDR1 and CDR2 (germline): SGHNT, YYREEE (reference sequence). This chain's CDR3 is CASRRQGNEQFF. The CDR3 nucleotides are TGTGCCAGCAGGAGGCAAGGCAATGAGCAGTTCTTC.

The count of this clone is one. The rearrangement joins TRBV4-3 to TRBJ2-5; tentative D call: TRBD2 (5 bases). Germline V gene lookup returns CDR1 LGHNA and CDR2 YSLEER. Trimming took 0 bases from V and 7 from J, leaving 12 bases between them. The CDR3 loop spans 14 amino acids. CDR3 nucleotides: TGCGCCAGCAGCCAAGATAGCCGGGGAAGGACCCAGTACTTC. As protein: CASSQDSRGRTQYF.

V usage is TRBV14 and J usage is TRBJ1-4; D possibly corresponds to TRBD1 (6 bases). The V gene's germline CDR1 is SGHDN and CDR2 FVKESK. V lost 3 bases and J 8 bases, leaving 16 bases between the germline ends. The CDR3 loop spans 15 amino acids. CDR3 sequence: CASSQPQGVEEKLFF. The CDR3 DNA sequence: TGTGCCAGCAGCCAGCCACAGGGTGTGGAGGAAAAACTGTTTTTT. Full variable domain (rest looked up from reference TRBV14 and TRBJ1-4): EAGVTQFPSHSVIEKGQTVTLRCDPISGHDNLYWYRRVMGKEIKFLLHFVKESKQDESGMPNNRFLAERTGGTYSTLKVQPAELEDSGVYFCASSQPQGVEEKLFFGSGTQLSVL.

This chain uses TRBV6-4 with TRBJ2-1; the D gene is possibly TRBD1 (6 bases). V shed 0 bases and J shed 12 bases, with 15 bases lying between them. Germline V gene sequence: CDR1 MRHNA, CDR2 SNTAGT. The length of the CDR3 is 14 residues. The CDR3 spells CASSDSFTGKGQFF. CDR3 DNA: TGTGCCAGCAGTGACTCGTTCACAGGGAAGGGGCAGTTCTTC.

This chain links TRBV7-6 with TRBJ1-5, with 7 bases that match TRBD1. Germline trimming cut 5 bases from V and 5 bases from J; bases unmatched to any gene: 12. The CDR3 runs to 16 residues. Germline CDR1 is SGHVS and CDR2 is FNYEAQ. The CDR3 loop reads CASSPQTGKGHQPQHF. For the CDR3, the DNA is TGTGCCAGCAGCCCCCAGACAGGGAAGGGTCATCAGCCCCAGCATTTT.

The chain carries TRBV2 and TRBJ1-5; the D gene is possibly TRBD1 (6 bases). V was cut by 6 bases and J by 7 bases, with 13 bases left in between. Germline V lookup: CDR1 SNHLY, CDR2 FYNNEI. This CDR3 is 13 amino acids long. The CDR3 DNA reads as TGTGCCAGCAGGGGCAGGGGAGGCCAGCCCCAGCATTTT. It yields the protein CASRGRGGQPQHF.

The chain has TRBV4-3 and TRBJ1-2; D might be TRBD1 (5 bases). This CDR3 contains 17 residues. The ends were cut back, 4 bases at V and 4 bases at J, with 22 bases in the middle. The germline V gene has CDR1 LGHNA and CDR2 YSLEER. The CDR3 DNA is TGCGCCAGCAGCCGGTCCCGGGGAGAGGGGCGAGTCTATGGCTACACCTTC. Its protein product is CASSRSRGEGRVYGYTF.

This chain connects TRBV29-1 to TRBJ2-7; a possible D gene is TRBD2 (6 bases). Germline V lookup: CDR1 SQVTM, CDR2 ANQGSEA. The CDR3 has 14 amino acids. Trimming shortened V by 3 bases and J by 5 bases, and 17 bases separated the two germline ends. The CDR3 reads CSVELAGPHNEQYF. In nucleotides, the CDR3 is TGCAGCGTTGAGCTGGCGGGACCACATAACGAGCAGTACTTC.

The chain carries TRBV5-1 and TRBJ2-7; D is perhaps TRBD1 or TRBD2 (6 bases each). Germline V gives CDR1 SGHRS, CDR2 YFSETQ. Trimming removed 4 bases from V and 0 bases from J, with 14 bases in between. The CDR3 is made up of 15 amino acids. CDR3 sequence (DNA): TGCGCCAGCAGCCCCGAGGGGGGCCTCTCCTACGAGCAGTACTTC. Protein: CASSPEGGLSYEQYF.

This clone was seen more than once but under ten times. The chain employs TRBV27 and TRBJ2-7, with D possibly TRBD1 on 6 matching bases. Germline V CDR1 and CDR2: MNHEY, SMNVEV (reference sequence). V was shortened by 8 bases and J by 2 bases, with 28 bases between the two germline ends. This CDR3 comprises 18 residues. The CDR3 sequence is CASGYLQGWLPDTYEQYF. DNA for the CDR3: TGTGCCAGCGGCTATCTACAGGGATGGCTACCTGATACCTACGAGCAGTACTTC.

The CDR3 DNA reads as TGTGCCAGCAGGGCCAATGTGGACGAGCAGTACTTC. Translated: CASRANVDEQYF. The chain links TRBV28 to TRBJ2-7; no definite D call. CDR3 length: 12 amino acids. V lost 6 bases, J lost 5 bases, and 11 bases lay in between. Germline CDR1 is MDHEN and CDR2 is SYDVKM.

CDR3 sequence (DNA): TGTGCCAGCAGCCGCCGACAGGCCTCACCCCTCCACTTT. It codes for CASSRRQASPLHF. The rearrangement uses TRBV11-2 and TRBJ1-6; D may be TRBD1 (6 bases). CDR3 size: 13 residues. Trimming stripped 5 bases from V and 10 bases from J, with 12 bases between. Germline V gene lookup returns CDR1 SGHAT and CDR2 FQNNGV.

In its sample, this clone was seen once. This sequence joins TRBV5-1 and TRBJ2-7, with 9 bases matching TRBD1. Germline V CDR1 and CDR2: SGHRS, YFSETQ. Trimming took 1 base from V and 6 from J; bases not matched to a gene: 14. The CDR3 loop spans 17 amino acids. The CDR3 loop is CASSLFSGQGSQGEQYF. DNA for the CDR3: TGCGCCAGCAGCTTGTTTTCCGGACAGGGGTCTCAAGGCGAGCAGTACTTC.

The chain is built from TRBV29-1 and TRBJ1-4; 9 bases match TRBD1. Germline V gives CDR1 SQVTM, CDR2 ANQGSEA. CDR3 size: 14 residues. Trimming removed 7 bases from V and 8 bases from J; junction bases left unmatched: 11. The CDR3 loop reads CSGRQGGFKEKLFF. CDR3 sequence (DNA): TGCAGCGGTCGACAGGGGGGGTTTAAAGAAAAACTGTTTTTT.

V gene TRBV2 combines with J gene TRBJ2-2; 9 bases fit TRBD1. The ends lost 6 bases at V and 7 bases at J; junction bases unmatched: 6. The CDR3 has 14 residues. Per germline, CDR1 SNHLY and CDR2 FYNNEI. DNA of the CDR3: TGTGCCAGCAGGCTTGGACAGGGGAGCGGGGAGCTGTTTTTT. Encoded protein: CASRLGQGSGELFF.

This sequence joins TRBV19 and TRBJ1-4; 7 nucleotides line up with TRBD1. The CDR3 contains 15 residues. Germline V lookup: CDR1 LNHDA, CDR2 SQIVND (reference sequence). The J segment lost 4 bases and the V segment lost 5 bases, leaving 7 bases of the junction unmatched. CDR3 protein: CASSLRTGGNEKLFF. The CDR3 region has the DNA TGTGCCAGTAGTCTCCGGACAGGAGGTAATGAAAAACTGTTTTTT.

The chain uses TRBV18 and TRBJ2-7, with D perhaps given as TRBD1 or TRBD2 (8 bases each). The CDR3 runs 16 residues. Trimming pared 1 base from V and 2 bases from J, leaving 15 bases between. Germline V gene data show CDR1 as KGHSH and CDR2 as LQKENI. The CDR3 region has the DNA TGTGCCAGCTCACCACGTAGCGGGACAGGACCCTACGAGCAGTACTTC. Its translation is CASSPRSGTGPYEQYF.

This clone was observed a few times. V and J are TRBV2 and TRBJ2-3, with TRBD2 as a possible D gene (6 bases). The V end was cut by 6 bases, the J end by 0 bases, with 16 bases between. This CDR3 contains 16 residues. Germline values: CDR1 SNHLY, CDR2 FYNNEI. CDR3 loop: CASSTQGLSSTDTQYF. The CDR3 nucleotides read TGTGCCAGCAGCACGCAGGGACTTAGTAGCACAGATACGCAGTATTTT.

This CDR3 reads CASSFTDTTEAFF. DNA for the CDR3: TGCGCCAGCAGCTTTACAGACACCACTGAAGCTTTCTTT. The rearrangement joins TRBV5-1 to TRBJ1-1; D is undetermined. CDR1 and CDR2 (germline): SGHRS, YFSETQ. The CDR3 is 13 residues long. The V and J ends lost 2 bases and 4 bases respectively, with 9 bases between them.